Presented here are 12 T cell receptor beta chains from one specimen sequenced in a study of blood T cell repertoires in COVID-19. Generated by immunoSEQ multiplex PCR, the TCRdb table keeps only in-frame clones and is missing some. The sample contains 410,000 or so clones, about 91% of which appear only once. The specimen was peripheral blood. The source is a woman in her 40s with COVID-19, enrolled during active disease.

This chain connects TRBV3-1 (or the pseudogene TRBV3-2) to TRBJ2-7; weak D call: TRBD2 (5 bases). Looked up from germline, CDR1 is LGHDT and CDR2 is YNNKEL (reference sequence). The length of the CDR3 is 13 residues. Trimming removed 5 bases from V and 2 bases from J, with 10 bases in between. The CDR3 spells CASSGETTYEQYF. The CDR3 coding sequence is TGTGCCAGCAGCGGAGAGACTACCTACGAGCAGTACTTC.

This rearrangement joins TRBV18 to TRBJ2-4; 8 bases match TRBD2. Germline-derived CDR1 and CDR2 are KGHSH and LQKENI. The V segment lost 5 bases and the J segment 6 bases; nucleotides outside the gene matches: 3. CDR3 size: 13 residues. Here the CDR3 DNA reads TGTGCCAGCTCAACTAGCGGACGAAACATTCAGTACTTC. This encodes CASSTSGRNIQYF. Full variable domain (outside the CDR3, taken from reference TRBV18 and TRBJ2-4): NAGVMQNPRHLVRRRGQEARLRCSPMKGHSHVYWYRQLPEEGLKFMVYLQKENIIDESGMPKERFSAEFPKEGPSILRIQQVVRGDSAAYFCASSTSGRNIQYFGAGTRLSVL.

The chain carries TRBV28 and TRBJ2-1; 8 positions agree with TRBD2. This CDR3 spans 13 amino acids. The germline gives CDR1 MDHEN, CDR2 SYDVKM. The J segment lost 8 bases and the V segment lost 6 bases, leaving 6 bases of the junction unmatched. DNA of the CDR3: TGTGCCAGCAGCGGGAGGGCCGTCCATGAGCAGTTCTTC. Translating gives CASSGRAVHEQFF.

The gene calls are TRBV4-3 and TRBJ1-4, with TRBD1 matching over 9 bases. CDR1 and CDR2 from the germline V gene are LGHNA and YSLEER. V shed 0 bases, J shed 8 bases, and the junction held 7 bases outside the gene matches. The CDR3 loop spans 16 amino acids. Here the CDR3 reads CASSQEQQGAGEKLFF. CDR3 sequence (DNA): TGCGCCAGCAGCCAAGAGCAACAGGGGGCCGGGGAAAAACTGTTTTTT.

The gene calls are TRBV7-2 and TRBJ2-1; weak D call: TRBD2 (6 bases). CDR1 and CDR2 (germline): SGHTA, FQGNSA. V was shortened by 3 bases and J by 10 bases, with 13 bases between the two germline ends. The CDR3 totals 13 residues. CDR3 region: CASSLDGTYEQFF. As DNA, the CDR3 is TGTGCCAGCAGCTTGGATGGGACTTACGAGCAGTTCTTC.

This clone was picked up one time. The chain has TRBV7-2 and TRBJ1-6; TRBD1 is a possible D gene (5 bases). V dropped 4 bases and J dropped 6 bases, with 13 bases sitting between them. The CDR3 spans 15 residues. The V gene's germline CDR1 is SGHTA and CDR2 FQGNSA. The CDR3 sequence: CASSWRDGGNSPLHF. CDR3 DNA sequence: TGTGCCAGCAGCTGGCGCGACGGGGGTAATTCACCCCTCCACTTT.

The table lists this clone with a count of one. This chain joins TRBV2 and TRBJ2-7, with 10 positions matching TRBD2. The CDR3 totals 14 residues. Per germline, CDR1 SNHLY and CDR2 FYNNEI. V was pared by 9 bases and J by 9 bases, with 14 bases of the junction left unmatched. The CDR3 sequence: CASIPGLATDGQYF. CDR3 sequence (DNA): TGTGCCAGTATTCCGGGACTAGCGACTGACGGGCAGTACTTC.

V and J are TRBV10-3 and TRBJ1-3; 9 nucleotides line up with TRBD1. The length of the CDR3 is 18 residues. CDR1 is ENHRY, CDR2 SYGVKD, per germline. With V trimmed by 1 base and J by 3 bases, 10 bases remained unmatched. CDR3 nucleotide sequence: TGTGCCATCAGTGAGTTACCTAGGGGACAGGGATTTGGAAACACCATATATTTT. Protein: CAISELPRGQGFGNTIYF.

This clone was counted a single time. The V gene is TRBV7-3, the J gene TRBJ1-2; perhaps TRBD1 as D (6 bases). Germline CDR1 and CDR2: SGHTA and FQGTGA. The V gene lost 4 bases and the J gene lost 3 bases, with 15 bases spanning the gap. The CDR3 is made up of 15 amino acids. The CDR3 reads CASSSRGGSDYGYTF. DNA of the CDR3: TGTGCCAGCAGCTCCCGAGGGGGTAGTGACTATGGCTACACCTTC.

This rearrangement joins TRBV15 to TRBJ2-4; a possible D gene is TRBD1 (6 bases). V shed 1 base and J shed 0 bases, with 16 bases lying between them. The CDR3 consists of 18 residues. From germline, CDR1 is LNHNV and CDR2 YYDKDF (reference sequence). For the CDR3, the DNA is TGTGCCACCAGCAGAGCCCAGGGGAAGGTTCTAGCCAAAAACATTCAGTACTTC. Translating gives CATSRAQGKVLAKNIQYF.

The rearrangement uses TRBV7-2 and TRBJ1-2; the match to TRBD1 covers 7 bases. This CDR3 spans 15 amino acids. Germline assignment: CDR1 SGHTA and CDR2 FQGNSA. The junction had 11 bases not matched to a gene; V was cut back by 5 bases and J by 5 bases. The CDR3 protein is CASSPPIQGWYGYTF. In nucleotides, the CDR3 is TGTGCCAGCAGCCCCCCCATACAGGGGTGGTATGGCTACACCTTC.

The J gene is TRBJ1-2, the V gene TRBV7-9; TRBD1 aligns across 9 bases. Germline V gene sequence: CDR1 SEHNR, CDR2 FQNEAQ (reference sequence). The CDR3 consists of 14 residues. The V and J ends lost 4 bases and 5 bases, in that order; junction bases with no gene match: 5. The CDR3 nucleotides are TGTGCCAGCAGCTCGGGACAGGGATATTATGGCTACACCTTC. Residues: CASSSGQGYYGYTF.